This T cell receptor beta chain was found in a study of T cells expressing NK-cell markers (dated by TCRdb to the early 2020s). At the level of the whole study: Under 10 donors provided sorted CD3+CD56+NKG2C+, CD3+CD56+NKG2C- and CD3+CD56-NKG2C+ T-cell subsets, whose TCR beta-chain repertoires were profiled. Seven of the eight sequenced donors were HCMV-seropositive and one was HCMV-seronegative. Randomly selected healthy volunteers, three men and five women, were used as the eight sequenced donors. Sequencing of the libraries produced 2 x 150 bp reads on Illumina HiSeq 2000/2500, MiSeq or NextSeq.

To note about this clonotype: Which antigen it targets is not known.

The CDR3 numbers 17 residues from cysteine through phenylalanine. Only the protein sequence is given. Sequences DFQATT (CDR1) and SNEGSKA (CDR2) are obtained from the germline V gene (reference sequence). The reads were generated on an Illumina HiSeq 2000. TCR beta cDNA libraries were prepared using 5'RACE template switching, which introduced a universal primer site and unique molecular identifiers. Synthesis of cDNA was primed from the TCR beta constant segment and was followed by two consecutive PCR amplification steps. Regarding the original processing steps: Reads were demultiplexed and grouped by UMI with MIGEC, and clonotypes were assembled and quantified with MiTCR. To remove erroneous sequences, TCR cDNA sequences were retained only when supported by two or more reads. The tcR package was used for downstream repertoire analysis, and clonotypes were matched between fractions using CDR3 nucleotide sequence together with V segment. VDJmatch was used to annotate antigen specificity against VDJdb, with one amino acid substitution in CDR3 permitted. TCRdb reprocessed the reads, reporting each CDR3 protein sequence once and no DNA. TCRdb assigned the V and J calls; the authors' analysis was not used. The sample table records 200,000 to 300,000 distinct CDR3 sequences. The top ten constitute about 4.2% of the sample.

What the study reported, not specific to this receptor: Those dominant clonotypes were again the most abundant among CD3+CD56-NKG2C+ cells in a handful of donors, at about 25-60.1%. In over five donors, the dominant CD3+CD56+NKG2C+ clonotypes were found to rank among the top 10 CD8+ clonotypes and to make up about 1.0-7.5% of CD8+ T cells. Whether the expanded NKG2C-expressing T cell clones were specific for HCMV antigens remained unclear.

To determine HCMV serostatus, a commercial ELISA kit was used to detect HCMV-specific IgG in serum. Peripheral blood mononuclear cells were isolated from blood by Ficoll density gradient centrifugation. The sequenced sample was blood T cells: a sorted CD56 or NKG2C T cell subset, CD4+ or CD8+ T cells, or bulk PBMC T cells (not recorded which). This TCR derives from a woman aged 18 to 75 in good health. The chain was built from TRBV20-1 and TRBJ2-6; no DNA is available, so the TRBD1 call from TCRdb remains unchecked. The CDR3 amino acid sequence is: CSARSGRDGSGANVLTF.